The source of this TCR beta chain is a study of shared clonotypes between healthy human individuals. Across the study: Contributing individuals were two females and three males aged 18 to 49. Broader study findings: Relative to their counterparts shared across all four donors, non-shared clonotypes exhibited diminished generation probabilities. Naive subsets generally had larger estimated richness than memory subsets. For naive CD4 cells, 4.5% to 6.5% of clonotypes were shared across a handful of donors.

As regards this clone: Antigen unknown. The sample contains more than one DNA sequence encoding this CDR3.

The data were produced by immunoSEQ multiplex PCR, yet TCRdb's version contains in-frame clones alone and is incomplete. The table includes some 2.4 million clones, more than 85% detected once. Germline V gene lookup returns CDR1 SGDLS and CDR2 YYNGEE. Trimming left V 4 bases short and J 4 bases short, with 7 bases between. This CDR3 contains 12 residues. The genes are TRBV9 and TRBJ2-3; TRBD2 might be the D (5 bases). The origin of this receptor is a man between 18 and 35 years old in good health. Some clones in this sample may be carry-over from other donors' samples. The sequenced sample was naive CD4+ T cells from PBMCs. Subset specified: CD45RA+ positively selected. The CDR3 coding sequence is TGTGCCAGCAGCCCCGGGGCAGATACGCAGTATTTT. Its translation: CASSPGADTQYF.